Sequencing of this T cell receptor (beta chain) was carried out in a study of radiation and T cells in renal cell carcinoma. Documented time point: baseline pretreatment blood. Treatment specified: 15 Gy SBRT to primary tumor, nephrectomy 4 weeks later. The patient's renal cell carcinoma had clear cell pathology. TCRdb's table, derived via immunoSEQ multiplex PCR, lists solely in-frame clones and lacks some. The table shows around 46,000 clones, with 65% to 90% occurring only once. The V and J ends lost 2 bases and 5 bases, in that order; junction bases with no gene match: 5. The germline gives CDR1 GTSNPN, CDR2 SVGIG (reference sequence). The CDR3 runs to 14 residues.

The chain carries TRBV30 and TRBJ2-1; 8 bases fit TRBD2. The sample here was blood, taken from a patient whose treatment included radiotherapy and nephrectomy. This clonotype was sampled from a woman in her 70s with renal cell carcinoma. CDR3 nucleotide sequence: TGTGCCTGGAGTCGTAGCGGGATCGACAATGAGCAGTTCTTC. Residues: CAWSRSGIDNEQFF.